The rows below give T cell receptor beta chains drawn from one sample of a study of CD8 T cells in ankylosing spondylitis. Each CDR3 protein is one row after TCRdb ran MiXCR on the 5' RACE reads. The sample records 300,000 to 350,000 distinct CDR3 sequences, 14% to 15% being singletons. Sequencing used blood, either unsorted or a sorted T cell fraction (not recorded which). Receptor source: a male donor with ankylosing spondylitis or in good health (not recorded which). Both conserved end residues are part of each CDR3.

J,V,CDR3
TRBJ2-3,TRBV7-6,CASSFAGLASDTQYF
TRBJ2-7,TRBV9,CASSTPTGRSYYEQYF
TRBJ1-1,TRBV12-3/TRBV12-4,CASSPSGQPTEAFF
TRBJ2-1,TRBV5-4,CASSFGFSGHNEQFF
TRBJ2-4,TRBV12-3/TRBV12-4,CASSGGALKAKNIQYF
TRBJ2-7,TRBV11-2,CASSHFPSEQYF
TRBJ1-2,TRBV12-3/TRBV12-4,CASSPVGEGYTF
TRBJ2-3,TRBV5-1,CASSSRGDTQYF
TRBJ2-7,TRBV14,CASSQEMGLAGYEQYF
TRBJ2-3,TRBV6-5,CASSLLAGDADTQYF
TRBJ2-7,TRBV5-1,CASSLASGGLYEQYF
TRBJ1-6,TRBV20-1,CSARDLYNSPLHF
TRBJ2-2,TRBV4-1,CASGQISNTGELFF
TRBJ2-1,TRBV13,CASSLGRLAGAPSNEQFF
TRBJ1-1,TRBV5-1,CASSLPTGGSTEAFF
TRBJ2-7,TRBV12-3/TRBV12-4,CASSFRSSYEQYF
TRBJ2-7,TRBV18,CASSPPGLNEQYF
TRBJ1-1,TRBV30,CAWNRETEAFF
TRBJ2-3,TRBV9,CASSGGVRGPGDTQYF
TRBJ2-7,TRBV9,CASSVDPGGTYEQYF
TRBJ2-5,TRBV7-8,CASSPRLAGGTQETQYF
TRBJ2-2,TRBV20-1,CSARARTSGNTGELFF
TRBJ1-2,TRBV18,CASSLQGDYGYTF
TRBJ2-7,TRBV5-1,CASSSQGFRSYEQYF
TRBJ1-2,TRBV20-1,CSARDPRTGNYGYTF
TRBJ1-2,TRBV12-3/TRBV12-4,CASSFAGQGYTF
TRBJ2-3,TRBV5-5,CASSLPGTASTDTQYF
TRBJ1-2,TRBV3-1,CASSQSPEGGYGYTF
TRBJ2-6,TRBV2,CASSEPASGANVLTF
TRBJ2-2,TRBV20-1,CSARPSGGSGTGELFF
TRBJ2-2,TRBV12-3/TRBV12-4,CASSPFVARTANTGELFF
TRBJ1-2,TRBV4-2,CASSRGLVEGYGYTF
TRBJ1-6,TRBV6-1,CASREDRGFRSPLHF
TRBJ2-7,TRBV5-1,CASSLQSGGLAYEQYF
TRBJ2-2,TRBV6-1,CASSLELVGELFF
TRBJ1-1,TRBV29-1,CSVMPREGGTEAFF
TRBJ2-4,TRBV3-1,CASSLGLGVQYF
TRBJ1-2,TRBV29-1,CSVEAHSDLYGYTF
TRBJ2-3,TRBV10-1,CASSEPAGLADTQYF
TRBJ2-4,TRBV11-1,CASSLAVVRGNIQYF
TRBJ2-7,TRBV10-2,CASSPTSREQYF
TRBJ1-6,TRBV12-3/TRBV12-4,CASSLRGSYNSPLHF
TRBJ2-7,TRBV29-1,CSVGTVLSYEQYF
TRBJ2-7,TRBV7-8,CASSLSDRGSYEQYF